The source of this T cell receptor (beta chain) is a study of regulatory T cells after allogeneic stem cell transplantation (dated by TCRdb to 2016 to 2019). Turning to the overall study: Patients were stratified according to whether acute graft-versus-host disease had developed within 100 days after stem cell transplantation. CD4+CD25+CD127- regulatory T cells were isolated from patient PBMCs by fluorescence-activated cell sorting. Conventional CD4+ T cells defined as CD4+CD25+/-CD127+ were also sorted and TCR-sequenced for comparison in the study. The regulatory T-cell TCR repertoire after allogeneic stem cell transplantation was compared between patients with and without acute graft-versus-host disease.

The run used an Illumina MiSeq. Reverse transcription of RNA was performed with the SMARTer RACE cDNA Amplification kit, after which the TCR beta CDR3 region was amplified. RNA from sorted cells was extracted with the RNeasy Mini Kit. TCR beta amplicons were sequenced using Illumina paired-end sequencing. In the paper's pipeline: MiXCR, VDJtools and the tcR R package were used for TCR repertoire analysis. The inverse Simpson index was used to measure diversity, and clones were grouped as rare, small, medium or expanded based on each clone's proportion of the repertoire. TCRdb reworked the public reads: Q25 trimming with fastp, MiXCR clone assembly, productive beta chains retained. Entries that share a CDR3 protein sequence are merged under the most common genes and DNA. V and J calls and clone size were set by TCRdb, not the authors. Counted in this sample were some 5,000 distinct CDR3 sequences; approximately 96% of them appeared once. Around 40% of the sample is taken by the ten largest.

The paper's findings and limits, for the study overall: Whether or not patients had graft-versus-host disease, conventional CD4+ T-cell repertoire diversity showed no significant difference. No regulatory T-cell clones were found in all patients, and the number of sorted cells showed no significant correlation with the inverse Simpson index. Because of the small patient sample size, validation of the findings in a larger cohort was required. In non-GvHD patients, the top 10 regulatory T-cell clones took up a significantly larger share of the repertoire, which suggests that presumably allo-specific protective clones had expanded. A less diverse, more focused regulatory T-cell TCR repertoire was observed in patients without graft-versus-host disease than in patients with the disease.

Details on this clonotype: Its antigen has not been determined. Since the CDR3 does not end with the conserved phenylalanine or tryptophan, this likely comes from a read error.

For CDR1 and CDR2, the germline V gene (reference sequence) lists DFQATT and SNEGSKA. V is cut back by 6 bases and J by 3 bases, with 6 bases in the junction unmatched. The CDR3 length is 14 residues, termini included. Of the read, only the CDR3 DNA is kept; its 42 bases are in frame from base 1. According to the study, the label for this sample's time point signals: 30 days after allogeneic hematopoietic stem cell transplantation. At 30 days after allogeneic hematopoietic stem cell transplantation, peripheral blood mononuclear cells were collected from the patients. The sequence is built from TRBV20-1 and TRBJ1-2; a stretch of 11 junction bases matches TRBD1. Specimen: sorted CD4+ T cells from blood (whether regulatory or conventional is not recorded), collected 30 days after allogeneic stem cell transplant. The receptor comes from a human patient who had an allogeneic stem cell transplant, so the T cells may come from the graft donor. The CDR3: CSALPGQGDYGYTY. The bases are TGCAGTGCCCTGCCGGGACAGGGGGACTATGGCTACACCTAC.